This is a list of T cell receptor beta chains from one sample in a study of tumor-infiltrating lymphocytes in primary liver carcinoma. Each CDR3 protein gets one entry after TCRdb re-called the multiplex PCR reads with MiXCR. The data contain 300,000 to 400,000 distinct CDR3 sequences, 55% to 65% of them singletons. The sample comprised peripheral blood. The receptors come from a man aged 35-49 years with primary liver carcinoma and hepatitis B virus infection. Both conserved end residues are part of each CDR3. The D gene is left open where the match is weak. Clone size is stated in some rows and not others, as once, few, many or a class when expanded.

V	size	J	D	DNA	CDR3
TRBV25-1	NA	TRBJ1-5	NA	TGTGCCAGCAGTGAACCAGGGAGAGGAAATCAGCCCCAGCATTTT	CASSEPGRGNQPQHF
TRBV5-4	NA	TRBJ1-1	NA	TGTGCCAGTAGCTTCGGCGACATCACTGACGCTTTCTTT	CASSFGDITDAFF
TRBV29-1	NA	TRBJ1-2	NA	TGCAGCGGGGGGGAAGGGGAGGGCTACACCTTC	CSGGEGEGYTF
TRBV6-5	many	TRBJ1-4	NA	TGTGCCAGCAGTTCCGGGACCATTAATGAAAAACTGTTTTTT	CASSSGTINEKLFF
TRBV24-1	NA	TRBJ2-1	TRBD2	TGTGCCACCAGTGGAGGGCTCGGACTAGCGTACAATGAGCAGTTCTTC	CATSGGLGLAYNEQFF
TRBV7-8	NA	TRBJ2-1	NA	TGTGTCAGCAGCTTACGGGCCTCACTCCATCCCTACAATGAGCAGTTCTTC	CVSSLRASLHPYNEQFF
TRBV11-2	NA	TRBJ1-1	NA	TGTGCCAGCAAGCGGGGAAGGGGAAACATTGAAGCTTTCTTT	CASKRGRGNIEAFF
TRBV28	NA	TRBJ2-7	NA	TGTGCCAGCAGTTCTACCATAACAGGTTACTACGAGCAGTACTTC	CASSSTITGYYEQYF
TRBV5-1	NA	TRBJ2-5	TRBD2	TGCGCCAACAGTCCCCTAGCGGGGGAGGTCCAGTACTTC	CANSPLAGEVQYF
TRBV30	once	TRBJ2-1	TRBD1	TGTGCCTGGAGCCCAACAGGGGGAGTAAGGAATGAGCAGTTCTTC	CAWSPTGGVRNEQFF
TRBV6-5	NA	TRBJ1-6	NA	TGTGCCAGCACTCCCCAGCATGGGGTGAATTCACCCCTCCACTTT	CASTPQHGVNSPLHF
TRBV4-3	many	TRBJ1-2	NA	TGCGCCAGCAGCCCATCCCCGGGGGGCGCTAACTATGGCTACACCTTC	CASSPSPGGANYGYTF
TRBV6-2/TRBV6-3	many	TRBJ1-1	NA	TGTGCCAGCAGTTATCCCCCCCGGGGACTCCCGAACACTGAAGCTTTCTTT	CASSYPPRGLPNTEAFF
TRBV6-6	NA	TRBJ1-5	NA	TGTGCCAGCAGCTTTCGACAGGACAGCAATCAGCCCCAGCATTTT	CASSFRQDSNQPQHF
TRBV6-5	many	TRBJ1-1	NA	TGTGCCAGCAGTGGGGCGGGGGGGGGCTTCGGTGAAGCTTTCTTT	CASSGAGGGFGEAFF
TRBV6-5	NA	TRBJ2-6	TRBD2	TGTGCCAGCAGTTACTCCCCGGGACTAGAGGGATCTGGGGCCGACGTCCTGACTTTC	CASSYSPGLEGSGADVLTF
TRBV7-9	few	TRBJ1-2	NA	TGTGCCAGCAGCCCCCACGCCTTCGATGGCTACACCTTC	CASSPHAFDGYTF
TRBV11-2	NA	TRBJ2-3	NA	TGTGTCAGGAGCTTAAACCGGGATACGCAGTATTTT	CVRSLNRDTQYF
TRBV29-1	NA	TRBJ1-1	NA	TGTGGCGTTGGATCCGGGTGGAGTATGAACACTGAAGCTTTCTTT	CGVGSGWSMNTEAFF
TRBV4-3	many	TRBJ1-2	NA	TGCGCCAGCAGCCAAGAGATAGTCGGTGGCTACACCTTC	CASSQEIVGGYTF
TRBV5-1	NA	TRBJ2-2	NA	TGCGCCAGCGGCCCCAGAGCGGTGGGAAACGGGGAGCTGTTTTTT	CASGPRAVGNGELFF
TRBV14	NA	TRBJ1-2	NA	TGTGCCAGCAGCCAAGATCGGCTCGGGTGGGGCGACCATGGCTACACCTTC	CASSQDRLGWGDHGYTF
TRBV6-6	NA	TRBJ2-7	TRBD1	TGTGCCAGCAGTTACGGAGGACAGGGCGGGTACGGGCAGTACTTC	CASSYGGQGGYGQYF
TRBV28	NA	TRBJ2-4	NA	TGTGCCAGCAGTTTTTTGAGGTTAGACATTCAGTACTTC	CASSFLRLDIQYF
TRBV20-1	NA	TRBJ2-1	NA	TGCAGTGCCATGCGGGACCTAAGGGTTGGTGAGCAGTTCTTC	CSAMRDLRVGEQFF
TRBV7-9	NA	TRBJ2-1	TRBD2	TGTGCCAGCAGAAAACTAGCGGTAGTCAATCTTGATGAGCAGTTCTTC	CASRKLAVVNLDEQFF
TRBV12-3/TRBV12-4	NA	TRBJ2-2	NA	TGTGCCAGCAGCTCGACAGGACACACCGGGGAGCTGTTTTTT	CASSSTGHTGELFF
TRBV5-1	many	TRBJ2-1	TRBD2	TGCGCCAGCAGCTTGGAACTAGCGAGAGAACAGTTCTTC	CASSLELAREQFF
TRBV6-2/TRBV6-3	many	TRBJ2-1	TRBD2	TGTGCCAGCAGACCTCTAGCGGGGTCCTACAATGAGCAGTTCTTC	CASRPLAGSYNEQFF
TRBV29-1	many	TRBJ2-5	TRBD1	TGCAGCGCCCAGGGGGTCACAGAGACCCAGTACTTC	CSAQGVTETQYF